Many counts were recorded for the clone carrying this TCR beta chain. Its target is not known. These data originate in a study of T-cell reconstitution after alpha-beta-depleted transplantation in children. Study-wide points: Most T-cell counts and diversity one year after the transplant came from T cells that were newly produced. After transplant, high TCRbeta diversity at day 60 in some patients arose from surviving recipient T cells and thymic progenitors. In patients about two months after transplant, alpha-beta T cells reportedly arose from several hundred expanded graft clones.

The V end was cut by 1 base, the J end by 10 bases, with 14 bases between. Germline CDR1 and CDR2: SGHTA and FQGNSA. The CDR3 is 14 amino acids. Library preparation (for TCRbeta) was performed with unique molecular identifiers. TCRdb reanalysed the PCR reads using MiXCR and keeps one entry per CDR3 protein. The sample gives about 200,000 distinct CDR3 sequences, 6.6% of which show up once; less than 7% is in the top ten. The genes are TRBV7-2 and TRBJ2-1, with TRBD1 as a possible D gene (6 bases). This sequence originates from a boy aged 2 to 10 with acute lymphoblastic leukemia, due to receive a stem cell transplant. This specimen consisted of PBMCs, obtained before TCRalphabeta/CD19-depleted stem cell transplant. CDR3: CASSLVLSGEEQFF. The CDR3 DNA reads as TGTGCCAGCAGCTTAGTCTTGTCAGGGGAAGAGCAGTTCTTC.